The entry below describes one T cell receptor beta chain. Its matching antigen is unknown. The sample originates from a study of post-analysis software for immune sequencing data. Unique molecular identifiers were built into the TCR beta cDNA libraries. Input of roughly 1 to 11 million T cells yielded roughly 0.5 million cDNA molecules. TCRdb reprocessed the PCR reads with MiXCR, giving one entry per CDR3 protein. The table records about 540,000 distinct CDR3 sequences, 34% of them present only once. There are 13 residues in the CDR3. The V end was cut by 4 bases, the J end by 4 bases, with 11 bases between. Germline V gene sequence: CDR1 SGHRS, CDR2 YFSETQ. Broader study findings: Five or six TRBV segments, TRBV5-6, TRBV5-1 and TRBV20-1 among them, were found more frequent in patients than controls.

The sequenced sample was blood. The chain links TRBV5-1 to TRBJ2-5, with a tentative D call TRBD2 (5 bases). This sequence was found in a girl aged 2-17 years with multiple sclerosis. As DNA, the CDR3 is TGCGCCAGCAGCGAGCCCGGAGGAGAGACCCAGTACTTC. Translating it yields CASSEPGGETQYF.